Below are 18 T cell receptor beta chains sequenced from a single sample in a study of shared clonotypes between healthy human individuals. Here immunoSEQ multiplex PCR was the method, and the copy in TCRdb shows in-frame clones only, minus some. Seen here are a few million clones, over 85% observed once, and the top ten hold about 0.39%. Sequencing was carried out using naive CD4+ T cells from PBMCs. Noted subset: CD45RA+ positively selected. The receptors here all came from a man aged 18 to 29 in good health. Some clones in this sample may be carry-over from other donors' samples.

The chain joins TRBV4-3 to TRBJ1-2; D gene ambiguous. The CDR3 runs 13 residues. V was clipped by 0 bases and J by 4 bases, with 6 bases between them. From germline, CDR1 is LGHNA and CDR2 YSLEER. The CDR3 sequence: CASSQDTSYGYTF. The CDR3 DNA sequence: TGCGCCAGCAGCCAAGACACATCCTATGGCTACACCTTC.

This CDR3 is CASSTQGGTSTDTQYF. The CDR3 coding sequence is TGTGCCAGCAGTACTCAGGGGGGAACCAGCACAGATACGCAGTATTTT. V usage is TRBV2 and J usage is TRBJ2-3; possible D gene TRBD1, 7 bases. Trimming removed 5 bases from V and 0 bases from J, with 15 bases in between. The CDR3 totals 16 residues. Germline CDR1 reads SNHLY; CDR2 reads FYNNEI. Supplemented by reference TRBV2 and TRBJ2-3, the full variable domain reads EPEVTQTPSHQVTQMGQEVILRCVPISNHLYFYWYRQILGQKVEFLVSFYNNEISEKSEIFDDQFSVERPDGSNFTLKIRSTKLEDSAMYFCASSTQGGTSTDTQYFGPGTRLTVL.

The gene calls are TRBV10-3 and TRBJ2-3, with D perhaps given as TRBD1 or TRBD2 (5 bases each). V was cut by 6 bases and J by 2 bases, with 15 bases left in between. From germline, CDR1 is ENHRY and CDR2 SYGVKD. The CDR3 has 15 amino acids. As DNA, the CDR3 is TGTGCCATCAGCGGGGACGGCCGAGACACAGATACGCAGTATTTT. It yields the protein CAISGDGRDTDTQYF.

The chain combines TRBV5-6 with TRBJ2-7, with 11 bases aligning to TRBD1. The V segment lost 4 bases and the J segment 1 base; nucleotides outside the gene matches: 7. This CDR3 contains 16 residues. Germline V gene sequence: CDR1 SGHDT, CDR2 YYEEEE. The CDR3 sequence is CASSLLGQGGSYEQYF. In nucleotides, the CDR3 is TGTGCCAGCAGCCTTCTGGGACAGGGGGGTTCCTACGAGCAGTACTTC.

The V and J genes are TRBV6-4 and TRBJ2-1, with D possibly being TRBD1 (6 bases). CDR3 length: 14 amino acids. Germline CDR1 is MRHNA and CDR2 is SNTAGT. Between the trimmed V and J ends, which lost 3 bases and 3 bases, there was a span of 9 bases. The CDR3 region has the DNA TGTGCCAGCAGTGAAGGGGACAACTACAATGAGCAGTTCTTC. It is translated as CASSEGDNYNEQFF.

CDR3 sequence reads: CASNAPKRAETQYF. For the CDR3, the DNA is TGCGCCAGCAATGCACCCAAAAGAGCAGAGACCCAGTACTTC. The J gene is TRBJ2-5, the V gene TRBV5-1, with D hard to call. Trimming cost V 6 bases and J 4 bases, with 16 bases left between them. Germline values: CDR1 SGHRS, CDR2 YFSETQ. The CDR3 length is 14 residues.

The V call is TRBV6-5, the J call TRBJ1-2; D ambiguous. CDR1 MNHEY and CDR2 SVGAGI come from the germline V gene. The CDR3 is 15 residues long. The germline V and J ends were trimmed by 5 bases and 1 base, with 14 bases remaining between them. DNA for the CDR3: TGTGCCAGCAGTCCATCGGTGCCGGATAACTATGGCTACACCTTC. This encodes CASSPSVPDNYGYTF.

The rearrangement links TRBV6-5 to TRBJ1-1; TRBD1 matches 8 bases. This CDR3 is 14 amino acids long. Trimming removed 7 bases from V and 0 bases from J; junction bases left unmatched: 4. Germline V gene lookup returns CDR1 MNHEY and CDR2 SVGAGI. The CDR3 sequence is CASNAGQVNTEAFF. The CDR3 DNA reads TGTGCCAGCAACGCGGGACAGGTGAACACTGAAGCTTTCTTT.

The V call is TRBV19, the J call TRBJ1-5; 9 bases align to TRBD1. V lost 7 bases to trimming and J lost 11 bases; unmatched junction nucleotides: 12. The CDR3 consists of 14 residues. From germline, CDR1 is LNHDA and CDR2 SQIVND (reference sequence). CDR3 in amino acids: CASKRDREIKTQHF. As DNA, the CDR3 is TGTGCCAGTAAGAGGGACAGGGAAATCAAGACCCAGCATTTT.

In nucleotides, the CDR3 is TGTGCCACCCACATGGGGGGGACCGGGGCCAACGTCCTGACTTTC. Residues: CATHMGGTGANVLTF. The V gene is TRBV19, the J gene TRBJ2-6; 7 bases match TRBD2. Per the germline V gene, CDR1 is LNHDA and CDR2 is SQIVND (reference sequence). The V gene end was trimmed by 10 bases and the J gene end by 4 bases; junction bases not matched to a gene: 10. The CDR3 loop spans 15 amino acids.

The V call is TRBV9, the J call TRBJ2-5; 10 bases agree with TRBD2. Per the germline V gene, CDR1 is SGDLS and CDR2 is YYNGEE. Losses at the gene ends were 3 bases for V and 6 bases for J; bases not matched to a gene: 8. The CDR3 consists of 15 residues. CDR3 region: CASSGSGRASQTQYF. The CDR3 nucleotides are TGTGCCAGCAGCGGGAGCGGGAGGGCCTCCCAGACCCAGTACTTC.

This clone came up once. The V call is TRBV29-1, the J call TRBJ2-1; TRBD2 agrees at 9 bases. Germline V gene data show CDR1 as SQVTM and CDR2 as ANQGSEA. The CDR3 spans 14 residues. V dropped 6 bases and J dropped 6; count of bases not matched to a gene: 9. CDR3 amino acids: CSVVAGAGSNEQFF. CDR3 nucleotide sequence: TGCAGCGTAGTAGCGGGAGCGGGCAGCAATGAGCAGTTCTTC.

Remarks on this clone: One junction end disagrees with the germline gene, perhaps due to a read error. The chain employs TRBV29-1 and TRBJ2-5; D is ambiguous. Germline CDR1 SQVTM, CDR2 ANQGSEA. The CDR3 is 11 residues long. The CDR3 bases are TGCAGCGTTGAAGAACACAATACCCCGTACTTC. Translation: CSVEEHNTPYF.

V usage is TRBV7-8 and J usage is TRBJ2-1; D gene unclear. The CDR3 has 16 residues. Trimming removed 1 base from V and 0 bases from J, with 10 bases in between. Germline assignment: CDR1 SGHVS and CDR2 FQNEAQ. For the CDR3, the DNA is TGTGCCAGCAGCTTAGAAGGGCTGAGCTCCTACAATGAGCAGTTCTTC. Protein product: CASSLEGLSSYNEQFF.

The CDR3 DNA reads TGTGCCAGCAGTTCCCGTGTAGCGGGAGCCGGGGAGCTGTTTTTT. Translation gives CASSSRVAGAGELFF. This sequence joins TRBV27 and TRBJ2-2; 9 nucleotides agree with TRBD2. Germline V gene data show CDR1 as MNHEY and CDR2 as SMNVEV (reference sequence). The V gene end was trimmed by 4 bases and the J gene end by 6 bases; junction bases not matched to a gene: 6. This CDR3 has 15 residues.

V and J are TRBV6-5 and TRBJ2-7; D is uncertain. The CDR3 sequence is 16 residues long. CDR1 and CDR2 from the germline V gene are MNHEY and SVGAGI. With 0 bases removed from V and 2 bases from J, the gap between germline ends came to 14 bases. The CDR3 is CASSYSQPPRPYEQYF. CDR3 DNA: TGTGCCAGCAGTTACTCGCAGCCCCCGCGTCCCTACGAGCAGTACTTC.

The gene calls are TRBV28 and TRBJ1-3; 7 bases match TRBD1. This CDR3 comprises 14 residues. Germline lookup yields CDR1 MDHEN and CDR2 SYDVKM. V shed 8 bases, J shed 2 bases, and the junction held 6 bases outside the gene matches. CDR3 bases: TGTGCCAGCCTGGACAGGATCACTGGAAACACCATATATTTT. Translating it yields CASLDRITGNTIYF.

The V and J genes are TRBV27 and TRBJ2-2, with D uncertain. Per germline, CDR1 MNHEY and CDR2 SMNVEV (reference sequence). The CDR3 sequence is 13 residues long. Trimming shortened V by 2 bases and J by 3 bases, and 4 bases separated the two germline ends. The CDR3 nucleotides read TGTGCCAGCAGTTTAGGGTACACCGGGGAGCTGTTTTTT. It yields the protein CASSLGYTGELFF.